The clone carrying this TCR beta chain was recorded a few times. Its cognate antigen is unknown. This entry comes from a study of identical twins. Study-wide points: The same donors were not followed; conclusions instead depended on cross-sectional statistical analysis. Fewer insertions marked abundant cord blood beta clonotypes; young adult naive trended weakly, memory not at all.

Germline lookup yields CDR1 DFQATT and CDR2 SNEGSKA (reference sequence). The CDR3 consists of 15 residues. Trimming cost V 3 bases and J 1 base, with 15 bases left between them. Addition of a universal primer site occurred through template switching, and cDNA carried unique molecular identifiers. TCRdb recomputed calls from the 5' RACE reads with MiXCR, one row per CDR3 protein. The sample has around 550,000 distinct CDR3 sequences; approximately 14% are singletons. Another study also made use of these data, one on yellow fever vaccine responses in identical twins.

The chain recombines TRBV20-1 with TRBJ1-1; D is uncertain. The receptor was derived from a woman aged 18-29 years in good health. The sample was CD4+ T cells sorted from blood. CDR3 loop: CSASGYQVGNTEAFF. In nucleotides, the CDR3 is TGCAGTGCTAGTGGCTATCAGGTTGGGAACACTGAAGCTTTCTTT.